A selection of T cell receptor beta chains follows, all from one sample in a study of blood T cell repertoires in COVID-19. Repertoires were generated with immunoSEQ multiplex PCR, while TCRdb's copy carries only in-frame clones and drops some. The table records under 250,000 clones, around 86% of them present only once. The sample taken for sequencing was peripheral blood. The receptors were gathered from a man aged 45 to 65 with COVID-19, enrolled during active disease. CDR3s include the opening cysteine and the closing phenylalanine or tryptophan. Fields, in order: J gene, V gene, clone size, D gene, CDR3 DNA, CDR3 protein. A D gene is named only where the DNA matches it firmly. Size is omitted from some rows. Given values are once, few, many or a class for expanded clones.

>TRBJ2-7|TRBV27|.|TRBD1
TGTGCCAGCAGTTTCGCAGCCGGGACAGGGCCAGGCGAGCAGTACTTC
CASSFAAGTGPGEQYF
>TRBJ2-3|TRBV6-5|.|TRBD2
TGTGCCAGCAGTTTCCTAGCGGGAGGAATAGATACGCAGTATTTT
CASSFLAGGIDTQYF
>TRBJ2-7|TRBV6-1|.|TRBD2
TGTGCCAGCAGTGACGGGGGGGTTCGGTACGAGCAGTACTTC
CASSDGGVRYEQYF
>TRBJ2-1|TRBV2|.|TRBD1
TGTGCCCTGGGCAGGGGGCCCAGCTCCTACAATGAGCAGTTCTTC
CALGRGPSSYNEQFF
>TRBJ2-7|TRBV11-2|.|.
TGTGCCAGCAGCTCCTTAAAATACTCCTACGAGCAGTACTTC
CASSSLKYSYEQYF
>TRBJ1-5|TRBV24-1|.|.
TGTGCCACCAGTGATTCGGGACTCTCTAATCAGCCCCAGCATTTT
CATSDSGLSNQPQHF
>TRBJ1-3|TRBV12-3/TRBV12-4|once|TRBD1
TGTGCCAGCACCGACAGGGCTGGAAACACCATATATTTT
CASTDRAGNTIYF
>TRBJ2-7|TRBV27|few|.
TGTGCCAGCAGTTCTGGACAGAACTACGAGCAGTACTTC
CASSSGQNYEQYF
>TRBJ1-2|TRBV5-1|.|.
TGCGCCAGCAGCATCGGTATTGACACCAACTATGGCTACACCTTC
CASSIGIDTNYGYTF
>TRBJ2-7|TRBV6-2/TRBV6-3|once|.
TGTGCCAGCAGTTACCGGGGGTCCGACCACGAGCAGTACTTC
CASSYRGSDHEQYF
>TRBJ2-1|TRBV19|.|TRBD2
TGTGCCAGTAGACTAGCGGGAGGGCCCTCCTACAATGAGCAGTTCTTC
CASRLAGGPSYNEQFF
>TRBJ1-5|TRBV12-3/TRBV12-4|.|.
TGTGCCAGCAGTTTAAGGGGATTTCAGCCCCAGCATTTT
CASSLRGFQPQHF
>TRBJ1-1|TRBV6-5|.|TRBD1
TGTGCCAGCAGTACCGGGACAGGGGAAGCTTTCTTT
CASSTGTGEAFF
>TRBJ1-2|TRBV12-3/TRBV12-4|.|TRBD1
TGTGCCAGCCGCGGAGGGGGCAACTATGGCTACACCTTC
CASRGGGNYGYTF
>TRBJ1-1|TRBV5-1|.|.
TGCGCCAGCAGCTTGCTGCCCGGGGGTGTAGGGGCGATAAAGCGGACTTTCTTT
CASSLLPGGVGAIKRTFF
>TRBJ2-1|TRBV2|.|TRBD1
TGTGCCAGCAGACGGGACAGTGCTTCAGGCAATGAGCAGTTCTTC
CASRRDSASGNEQFF
>TRBJ1-2|TRBV11-2|.|TRBD1
TGTGCCAGCAGCTTGGGACAGCGGCGAGGCGGCTACACCTTC
CASSLGQRRGGYTF
>TRBJ1-4|TRBV12-3/TRBV12-4|.|.
TGTGCCAGCAGCCCCGGGGGGAAACTGTTTTTT
CASSPGGKLFF
>TRBJ2-7|TRBV4-3|.|.
TGCGCCAGCAGCCAAGTTATCGCGTACGAGCAGTACTTC
CASSQVIAYEQYF
>TRBJ1-5|TRBV19|.|TRBD1
TGTGCCAGTAGTACTCCTCCCTGGACAGGGGGCTTGGAAACTCAGCCCCAGCATTTT
CASSTPPWTGGLETQPQHF
>TRBJ2-4|TRBV27|.|TRBD1
TGTGCCAGCAGCAAGACAGGGAAAAAAAACATTCAGTACTTC
CASSKTGKKNIQYF
>TRBJ1-1|TRBV5-1|.|TRBD1
TGCGCCAGCAGCATGGGACAGGGGGCGGCTGAAGCTTTCTTT
CASSMGQGAAEAFF
>TRBJ2-3|TRBV18|.|.
TGTGCCAGCTCACCCCCCTCAGAAGTAGATACGCAGTATTTT
CASSPPSEVDTQYF
>TRBJ1-1|TRBV15|.|TRBD1
TGTGCCACCAGCAGAGGACAGGGGAACACTGAAGCTTTCTTT
CATSRGQGNTEAFF
>TRBJ1-3|TRBV7-9|.|.
TGTGCCAGCAGCATAGGACAGCCACTAAACTCTGGAAACACCATATATTTT
CASSIGQPLNSGNTIYF
>TRBJ2-5|TRBV5-1|.|.
TGCGCCAGCAGCCCCCTTACCGCCGGGTCAACAGAGACCCAGTACTTC
CASSPLTAGSTETQYF
>TRBJ2-5|TRBV7-9|.|TRBD1
TGTGCCAGCAGCCGGACAGGGGGCCAAGAGACCCAGTACTTC
CASSRTGGQETQYF
>TRBJ1-5|TRBV11-2|few|.
TGTGCCAGCAGCCCGGACGCGGGCGAGCCCCAGCATTTT
CASSPDAGEPQHF
>TRBJ2-1|TRBV12-3/TRBV12-4|.|.
TGTGCCAGCAGTTTACGGGGGACCAATGAGCAGTTCTTC
CASSLRGTNEQFF
>TRBJ2-7|TRBV5-1|.|.
TGCGCCAGCAGCCAAACGACAGGTGATTACGAGCAGTACTTC
CASSQTTGDYEQYF
>TRBJ2-1|TRBV7-6|.|TRBD2
TGTGCCAGCAGCTTAAGCGGGGGCCGGAATGAGCAGTTCTTC
CASSLSGGRNEQFF
>TRBJ2-1|TRBV5-4|.|.
TGTGCCAGCAGCTCCCGACTAGTATCCTACAATGAGCAGTTCTTC
CASSSRLVSYNEQFF
>TRBJ1-1|TRBV5-1|.|TRBD1
TGCGCCAGCAGCAGAGGACAGGAACACACTGAAGCTTTCTTT
CASSRGQEHTEAFF
>TRBJ2-3|TRBV7-8|few|TRBD2
TGTGCCAGCAGCTTGGCGTGGGAAGCGGGGGAGAGCACAGATACGCAGTATTTT
CASSLAWEAGESTDTQYF
>TRBJ1-6|TRBV6-2/TRBV6-3|.|TRBD1
TGTGCCAGCAGTCGACAGGGGGCATTGAATTCACCCCTCCACTTT
CASSRQGALNSPLHF
>TRBJ2-7|TRBV4-1|.|TRBD2
TGCGCCAGCAGCCAGACCCTCCCTAGCGGGGGTTACGAGCAGTACTTC
CASSQTLPSGGYEQYF
>TRBJ2-1|TRBV5-1|.|.
TGCGCCAGCAGCTTGCGGTTTCTGACGGCGGGATCCTACAATGAGCAGTTCTTC
CASSLRFLTAGSYNEQFF
>TRBJ2-7|TRBV27|.|.
TGTGCCAGCGGCTTCGGAGGGGCCGCCTACGAGCAGTACTTC
CASGFGGAAYEQYF
>TRBJ1-5|TRBV25-1|.|TRBD1
TGTGCCAGCAGTGGGACAGGGTATCAGCCCCAGCATTTT
CASSGTGYQPQHF
>TRBJ1-1|TRBV15|.|.
TGTGCCACCAGCAGAGACCGGGGGGTGTACACTGAAGCTTTCTTT
CATSRDRGVYTEAFF
>TRBJ1-3|TRBV2|few|TRBD1
TGTGCCAGCAGTAGGTTCCGGGACAGGGGAAACACCATATATTTT
CASSRFRDRGNTIYF
>TRBJ1-1|TRBV12-3/TRBV12-4|.|.
TGTGCCAGCAGTCAGGTTCCGACTGAAGCTTTCTTT
CASSQVPTEAFF
>TRBJ1-6|TRBV28|.|.
TGTGCCAGCACCACTGGGGGGGACCTCTATAATTCACCCCTCCACTTT
CASTTGGDLYNSPLHF
>TRBJ2-7|TRBV10-1|.|.
TGCGCCAGCAGGAGGGAGTCATACGAGCAGTACTTC
CASRRESYEQYF
>TRBJ2-4|TRBV7-8|once|.
TGTGCCAGCAGCTTAGCGCCCCAGCGGCTTCAGTACTTC
CASSLAPQRLQYF
>TRBJ2-1|TRBV3-1/TRBV3-2|.|TRBD2
TGTGCCAGCAGCCGAGGACTAGCGGTCTCCTACAATGAGCAGTTCTTC
CASSRGLAVSYNEQFF
>TRBJ1-3|TRBV5-1|.|.
TGCGCCAGCAGCTTGTTCAGTGGAAACACCATATATTTT
CASSLFSGNTIYF
>TRBJ2-7|TRBV12-3/TRBV12-4|.|.
TGTGCCAGCAGTTCCTATTACGAGCAGTACTTC
CASSSYYEQYF
>TRBJ2-3|TRBV30|.|TRBD1
TGTGCCTGGAGCGGGGGACAGGGAAACACAGATACGCAGTATTTT
CAWSGGQGNTDTQYF
>TRBJ1-2|TRBV28|.|.
TGTGCCAGCAGCACCCCCGGGACTTTTTATGGCTACACCTTC
CASSTPGTFYGYTF
>TRBJ1-2|TRBV28|.|TRBD1
TGTGCCAGCAGTACAACCGGGACAGGGAACTATGGCTACACCTTC
CASSTTGTGNYGYTF
>TRBJ2-1|TRBV7-3|.|TRBD2
TGTGCCAGCAGCCCCAGCGGGATTTGGTCCTACAATGAGCAGTTCTTC
CASSPSGIWSYNEQFF
>TRBJ2-5|TRBV30|.|.
TGTGCCTGGAGTATGCGGAGTTGGTACCAAGAGACCCAGTACTTC
CAWSMRSWYQETQYF
>TRBJ2-1|TRBV5-6|.|TRBD1
TGTGCCAGCAGCTTGATGACACAGGGGTACTACAATGAGCAGTTCTTC
CASSLMTQGYYNEQFF